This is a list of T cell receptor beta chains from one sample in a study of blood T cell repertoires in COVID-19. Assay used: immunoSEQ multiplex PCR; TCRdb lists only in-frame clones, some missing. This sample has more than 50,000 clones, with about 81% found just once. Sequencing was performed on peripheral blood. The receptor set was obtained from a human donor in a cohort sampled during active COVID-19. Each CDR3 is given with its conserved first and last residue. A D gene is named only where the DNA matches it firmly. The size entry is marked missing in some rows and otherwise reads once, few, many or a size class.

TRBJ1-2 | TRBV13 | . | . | TGTGCCAGCAGCTTAGGGGACAATCCCTATGGCTACACCTTC | CASSLGDNPYGYTF
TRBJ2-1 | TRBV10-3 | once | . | TGTGCCATCAGTGCGGACAGTCGGAATGAGCAGTTCTTC | CAISADSRNEQFF
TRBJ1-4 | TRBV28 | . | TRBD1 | TGTGCCAGCAGTACCCAGGGGGCGCGCGCTGAAAAACTGTTTTTT | CASSTQGARAEKLFF
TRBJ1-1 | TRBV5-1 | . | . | TGCGCCAGCAGCTTGGACAGTTTGAACACTGAAGCTTTCTTT | CASSLDSLNTEAFF
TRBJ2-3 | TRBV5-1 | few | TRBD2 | TGCGCCAGCAGCCCCGGGGGGATCACAGATACGCAGTATTTT | CASSPGGITDTQYF
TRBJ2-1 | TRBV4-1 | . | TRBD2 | TGCGCCAGCAGATCTTCGACTAGCGGGGGGTTGAGCTCCTACAATGAGCAGTTCTTC | CASRSSTSGGLSSYNEQFF
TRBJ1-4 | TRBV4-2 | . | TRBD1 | TGTGCCAGCAGCCAAGCGGAGCAACAGGGGACCACCGAAAAACTGTTTTTT | CASSQAEQQGTTEKLFF
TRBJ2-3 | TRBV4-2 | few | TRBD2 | TGTGCCAGCAGCCAAGATGGGCCAGCGGGGGGGCCGGGAGATACGCAGTATTTT | CASSQDGPAGGPGDTQYF
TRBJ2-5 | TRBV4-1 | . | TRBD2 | TGCGCCAGCAGCCAAGAGGGTAGCGGGGTAGAAGAGACCCAGTACTTC | CASSQEGSGVEETQYF
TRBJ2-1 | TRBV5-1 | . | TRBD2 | TGCGCCAGCAGCGAAGGGACTAGCGGGGGCTCCTACAATGAGCAGTTCTTC | CASSEGTSGGSYNEQFF
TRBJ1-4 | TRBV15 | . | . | TGTGCCACCAGCAGAGCCTATAATGAAAAACTGTTTTTT | CATSRAYNEKLFF
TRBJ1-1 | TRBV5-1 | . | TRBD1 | TGCGCCAGCAGCTTAGGGACAGGGTTATTGAACACTGAAGCTTTCTTT | CASSLGTGLLNTEAFF
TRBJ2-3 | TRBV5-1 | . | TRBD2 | TGCGCCAGCAGCTTCTTAAGCGGGGCCACAGATACGCAGTATTTT | CASSFLSGATDTQYF